This passage covers 2 T cell receptor beta chains from one sample sequenced in a study of OX40 agonist ivuxolimab in advanced cancers. TCRdb's table, derived via immunoSEQ multiplex PCR, lists solely in-frame clones and lacks some. The sample has more than 95,000 clones; around 90% are singletons. Sample: CD4+ or CD8+ T cells sorted from blood, taken in a trial of the OX40 agonist ivuxolimab. Receptor source: an adult with an advanced solid tumor such as melanoma, head and neck, liver or kidney cancer.

There are a few counts of this clone. Other DNA sequences within the sample encode an identical CDR3. The chain employs TRBV5-4 and TRBJ2-1; D remains unclear. V gave up 1 base and J gave up 7 bases, with 6 bases separating them. The CDR3 runs to 12 residues. Germline V lookup: CDR1 SGHNT, CDR2 YYREEE (reference sequence). In nucleotides, the CDR3 is TGTGCCAGCAGCTTGCCTCGTAATGAGCAGTTCTTC. Protein: CASSLPRNEQFF.

To note about this clone: A much larger clone differs from this one at a single base, so this may be a read error. Other DNA sequences in this specimen translate into the identical CDR3. The chain uses TRBV18 and TRBJ1-1; maybe TRBD1 (5 bases). V was clipped by 3 bases and J by 5 bases, with 10 bases between them. This CDR3 has 13 amino acids. The V gene's germline CDR1 is KGHSH and CDR2 LQKENI. The CDR3 loop is CASSPERGTEAFF. For the CDR3, the DNA is TGTGCCAGCTCACCGGAAAGGGGAACTGAAGCTTTCTTT.